These 11 T cell receptor beta chains were sequenced from one sample in a study of early stage breast cancer tumors (dated by TCRdb to about 2017). Library preparation was by the immunoSEQ multiplex PCR assay. In its TCRdb copy, this immuneACCESS table keeps in-frame sequences only and misses some clones. Where compared with another copy, unresolved V genes explain less than half of these, and the others have no known cause. In all, the sample holds some 58,000 clones, and 70% to 80% of those were seen once. The ten largest make up about 3.7% of the sample. The sample consisted of blood. The receptors derive from a person aged 25 to 45 with breast cancer.

The CDR3 protein is CASSLLPGLDYYEQYF. The CDR3 nucleotides are TGTGCCAGCAGTTTGCTTCCGGGACTAGATTACTACGAGCAGTACTTC. The chain links TRBV27 to TRBJ2-7; 8 nucleotides line up with TRBD2. J was trimmed by 3 bases and V by 3 bases; bases with no gene match: 10. Germline CDR1 reads MNHEY; CDR2 reads SMNVEV (reference sequence). The CDR3 contains 16 residues.

A few counts support this clone. The chain couples TRBV30 to TRBJ1-2; perhaps TRBD1 as D (5 bases). The CDR3 extends over 12 amino acids. The V gene's germline CDR1 is GTSNPN and CDR2 SVGIG (reference sequence). V lost 2 bases and J 8 bases, leaving 12 bases between the germline ends. The CDR3 sequence is CAWSRGEGGYTF. CDR3 sequence (DNA): TGTGCCTGGAGTCGAGGGGAGGGCGGCTACACCTTC.

CDR3 sequence: CSAPPVNEQFF. The CDR3, as DNA: TGCAGTGCGCCCCCAGTCAATGAGCAGTTCTTC. The chain uses TRBV20-1 and TRBJ2-1; unclear D gene. The CDR3 is 11 amino acids. Germline V gene data show CDR1 as DFQATT and CDR2 as SNEGSKA (reference sequence). Trimming took 6 bases from V and 6 from J, leaving 9 bases between them.

This chain uses TRBV25-1 with TRBJ1-6, with 11 positions matching TRBD1. This CDR3 has 16 residues. The V gene end was trimmed by 6 bases and the J gene end by 5 bases; junction bases not matched to a gene: 6. The germline gives CDR1 MGHDK, CDR2 SYGVNS. CDR3 DNA sequence: TGTGCCAGCAGAGCGAGGACAGGGGGCGATAATTCACCCCTCCACTTT. It specifies CASRARTGGDNSPLHF. Full variable domain (outside the CDR3, taken from reference TRBV25-1 and TRBJ1-6): EADIYQTPRYLVIGTGKKITLECSQTMGHDKMYWYQQDPGMELHLIHYSYGVNSTEKGDLSSESTVSRIRTEHFPLTLESARPSHTSQYLCASRARTGGDNSPLHFGNGTRLTVT.

This chain uses TRBV2 with TRBJ2-6, with unresolved D. The CDR3 covers 15 residues. V was clipped by 7 bases and J by 0 bases, with 10 bases between them. Germline CDR1 is SNHLY and CDR2 is FYNNEI. CDR3 protein: CASKWRGSGANVLTF. The CDR3 nucleotides read TGTGCCAGCAAATGGCGCGGCTCTGGGGCCAACGTCCTGACTTTC. The full variable domain, completed using reference TRBV2 and TRBJ2-6, is EPEVTQTPSHQVTQMGQEVILRCVPISNHLYFYWYRQILGQKVEFLVSFYNNEISEKSEIFDDQFSVERPDGSNFTLKIRSTKLEDSAMYFCASKWRGSGANVLTFGAGSRLTVL.

The CDR3 bases are TGTGCCAGCAGTGGGGGGGCAGGGGCTCTCCACGAGCAGTACTTC. Residues: CASSGGAGALHEQYF. This sequence joins TRBV6-1 and TRBJ2-7, with D perhaps being TRBD1 or TRBD2 (6 bases each). Germline-derived CDR1 and CDR2 are MNHNS and SASEGT. With 4 bases removed from V and 5 bases from J, the gap between germline ends came to 18 bases. CDR3 length equals 15 residues.

The rearrangement links TRBV6-5 to TRBJ1-5; no firm D call. CDR1 is MNHEY and CDR2 is SVGAGI in the germline V gene. The CDR3 loop spans 15 amino acids. V was shortened by 0 bases and J by 4 bases, with 10 bases between the two germline ends. The CDR3 DNA is TGTGCCAGCAGTTACTCGCCCTTGAGGAATCAGCCCCAGCATTTT. It specifies CASSYSPLRNQPQHF.

The chain couples TRBV7-2 to TRBJ1-2; D is ambiguous. Germline V gives CDR1 SGHTA, CDR2 FQGNSA. The V end was cut by 0 bases, the J end by 8 bases, with 10 bases between. CDR3 size: 13 residues. Here the CDR3 DNA reads TGTGCCAGCAGCTTAGCACCAGAGGAAGGCTACACCTTC. It is translated as CASSLAPEEGYTF.

The chain couples TRBV7-8 to TRBJ1-2; D is uncertain. Germline V CDR1 and CDR2: SGHVS, FQNEAQ. The CDR3 length is 11 residues. V lost 5 bases, J lost 8 bases, and 9 bases lay in between. The CDR3 sequence: CASSEQGGYTF. The DNA of the CDR3 is TGTGCCAGCAGCGAGCAAGGAGGCTACACCTTC.

This clone was found once. This chain links TRBV6-1 with TRBJ1-5, with 8 bases matching TRBD1. Per the germline V gene, CDR1 is MNHNS and CDR2 is SASEGT. The CDR3 is 13 amino acids. The V gene end was trimmed by 6 bases and the J gene end by 7 bases; junction bases not matched to a gene: 5. The CDR3 region has the DNA TGTGCCAGCAGGGAACAGGGGGGGCAGCCCCAGCATTTT. Translating gives CASREQGGQPQHF.

The gene calls are TRBV15 and TRBJ2-1, with D possibly TRBD2 on 5 matching bases. Germline lookup yields CDR1 LNHNV and CDR2 YYDKDF (reference sequence). V dropped 0 bases and J dropped 5 bases, with 8 bases sitting between them. The CDR3 is 14 amino acids. The DNA for the CDR3 is TGTGCCACCAGCAGAGATCTGGGAGACAATGAGCAGTTCTTC. As protein: CATSRDLGDNEQFF.